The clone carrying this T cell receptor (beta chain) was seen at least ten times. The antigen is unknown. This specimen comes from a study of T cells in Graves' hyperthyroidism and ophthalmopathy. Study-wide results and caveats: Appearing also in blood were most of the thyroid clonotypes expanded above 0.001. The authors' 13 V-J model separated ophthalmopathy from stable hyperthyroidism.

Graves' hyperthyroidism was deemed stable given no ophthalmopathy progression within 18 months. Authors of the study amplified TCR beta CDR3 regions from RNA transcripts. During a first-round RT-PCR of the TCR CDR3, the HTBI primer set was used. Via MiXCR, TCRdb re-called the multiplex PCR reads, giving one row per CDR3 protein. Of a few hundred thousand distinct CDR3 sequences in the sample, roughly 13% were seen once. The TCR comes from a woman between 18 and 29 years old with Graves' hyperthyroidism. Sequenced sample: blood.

The CDR3 spells CASSLGFQPQHF. In DNA, the CDR3 is TGTGCCAGCAGTCTAGGATTCCAGCCCCAGCATTTT. The V gene is TRBV6-1, the J gene TRBJ1-5, with D unclear. Germline CDR1 reads MNHNS; CDR2 reads SASEGT. The CDR3 sequence is 12 residues long. Trimming took off 5 bases at V and 7 bases at J, with 9 bases between the two ends.